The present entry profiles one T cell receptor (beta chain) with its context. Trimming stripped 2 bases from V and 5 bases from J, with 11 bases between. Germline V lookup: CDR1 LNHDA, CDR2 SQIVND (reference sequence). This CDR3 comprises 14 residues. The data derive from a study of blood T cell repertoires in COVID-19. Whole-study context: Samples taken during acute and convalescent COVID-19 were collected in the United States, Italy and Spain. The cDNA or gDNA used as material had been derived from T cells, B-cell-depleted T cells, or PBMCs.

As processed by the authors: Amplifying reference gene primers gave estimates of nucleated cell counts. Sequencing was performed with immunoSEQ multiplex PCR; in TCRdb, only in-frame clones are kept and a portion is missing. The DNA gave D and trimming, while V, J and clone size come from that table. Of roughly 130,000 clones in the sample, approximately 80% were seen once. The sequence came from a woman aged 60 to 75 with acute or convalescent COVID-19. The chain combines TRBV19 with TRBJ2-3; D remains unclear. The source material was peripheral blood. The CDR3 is CASSISHREDTQYF. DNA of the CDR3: TGTGCCAGTAGTATAAGCCACCGAGAAGATACGCAGTATTTT.